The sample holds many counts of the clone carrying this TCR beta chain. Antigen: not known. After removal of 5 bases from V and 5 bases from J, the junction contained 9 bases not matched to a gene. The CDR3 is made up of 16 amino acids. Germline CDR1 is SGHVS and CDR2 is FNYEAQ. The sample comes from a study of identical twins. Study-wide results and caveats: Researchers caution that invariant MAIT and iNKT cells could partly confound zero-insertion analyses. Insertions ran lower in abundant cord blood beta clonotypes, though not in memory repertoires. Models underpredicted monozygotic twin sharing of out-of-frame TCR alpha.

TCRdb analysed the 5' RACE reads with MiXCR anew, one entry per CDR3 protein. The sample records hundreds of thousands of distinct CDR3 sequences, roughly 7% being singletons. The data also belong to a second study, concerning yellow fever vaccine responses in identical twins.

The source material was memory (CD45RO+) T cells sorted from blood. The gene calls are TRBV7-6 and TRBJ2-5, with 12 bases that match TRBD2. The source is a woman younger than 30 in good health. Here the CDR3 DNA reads TGTGCCAGCAGCCTTCCGACTAGCGGGAGTGGGGAGACCCAGTACTTC. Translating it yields CASSLPTSGSGETQYF.